This record concerns one T cell receptor (beta chain) sequence. Its antigen is not identified. All sequencing subjects had displayed CD8+CD57+ cell expansion on flow cytometry. Among the patients, all had severe acquired aplastic anemia. Each patient gave a blood sample that was collected before any therapy had been received. According to the study, genomic DNA was the template for TCR beta VDJ and CDR3 profiling. One entry per CDR3 protein results from TCRdb running MiXCR on the reads. The table shows 160,000 or so distinct CDR3 sequences, with about 45% occurring only once. The data were taken from a study of CD8+CD57+ T cells in acquired aplastic anemia. Study overall: Sorted CD4+ and CD8+ cells yielded DNA averaging about 3.1 ug. Study conclusions and caveats: In common between the patients and the controls were approximately 30 CD8+ CDR3 sequences.

The receptor's source is a human donor with aplastic anemia. Material for sequencing was sorted CD4+, CD8+, or CD8+CD57+ T cells (not recorded which) from PBMCs.

CDR3 protein: CATSARDVTRVGNSPLHF. Written as DNA, the CDR3 is TGTGCCACCAGTGCTAGAGACGTTACCAGGGTTGGTAATTCACCCCTCCACTTT. This chain uses TRBV24-1 with TRBJ1-6, with D possibly TRBD1 on 5 matching bases. Germline V gives CDR1 KGHDR, CDR2 SFDVKD. This CDR3 comprises 18 residues. Trimming left V 5 bases short and J 6 bases short, with 22 bases between.